Listed below are T cell receptor beta chains from one sample, sequenced in a study of beta chain features in type 1 diabetes. Here immunoSEQ multiplex PCR was the method, and the copy in TCRdb shows in-frame clones only, minus some. Here the sample spans around 260,000 clones, 20% being singletons. Material for sequencing was naive CD4+ T cells from blood. The receptors shown here come from a woman aged 40-49 years with type 1 diabetes. Each CDR3 is given with its conserved first and last residue. A D gene is named only where the DNA matches it firmly. Clone size is given for some rows only: seen once, a few or many times, or a class if the clone is expanded.

D gene,J gene,clone size,V gene,CDR3 DNA,CDR3 protein
-,TRBJ2-2,few,TRBV28,TGTGCCAGCACCCCCAGGGGTCGTTTAAACACCGGGGAGCTGTTTTTT,CASTPRGRLNTGELFF
TRBD1,TRBJ2-1,-,TRBV18,TGTGCCAGCTCACCTCCTGGACAGGGGGATCACAATGAGCAGTTCTTC,CASSPPGQGDHNEQFF
-,TRBJ1-1,-,TRBV13,TGTGCCAGCAGCTTAGATCCGGTCACGAACACTGAAGCTTTCTTT,CASSLDPVTNTEAFF
TRBD1,TRBJ1-2,-,TRBV2,TGTGCCAGCAGTGGGACAGGGAACTATGGCTACACCTTC,CASSGTGNYGYTF
-,TRBJ2-1,few,TRBV9,TGTGCCAGCAGCGCCCTTTCCCCTTCCTACAATGAGCAGTTCTTC,CASSALSPSYNEQFF
-,TRBJ1-5,once,TRBV30,TGTGCCTGGAGTGTAATCGGTCCGCATCAGCCCCAGCATTTT,CAWSVIGPHQPQHF
TRBD2,TRBJ2-7,-,TRBV10-3,TGTGCCATCAGTGCCGCCGGACTAGCGGGGTACGAGCAGTACTTC,CAISAAGLAGYEQYF
-,TRBJ1-5,-,TRBV7-8,TGTGCCAGCAGCCCGCGCGAGGGCGTTGATCAGCCCCAGCATTTT,CASSPREGVDQPQHF
-,TRBJ1-2,few,TRBV9,TGTGCCAGCAGCGTAAACTCAAACTATGGCTACACCTTC,CASSVNSNYGYTF
TRBD2,TRBJ2-2,few,TRBV2,TGTGCCAGCAGTCCTCAAGCGGGACCCTTCACCGGGGAGCTGTTTTTT,CASSPQAGPFTGELFF
TRBD2,TRBJ2-3,few,TRBV4-3,TGCGCCAGCAGCCTCCGTTGGGGGGCGGGAGGAGCTGATACGCAGTATTTT,CASSLRWGAGGADTQYF
TRBD2,TRBJ2-1,-,TRBV15,TGTGCCACCAGCAGGTCTAGCGGGAGGGCCCTGGGGTCCTACAATGAGCAGTTCTTC,CATSRSSGRALGSYNEQFF
-,TRBJ2-7,-,TRBV4-1,TGCGCCAGCAGCCCCCCGGGAGTCTACGAGCAGTACTTC,CASSPPGVYEQYF
TRBD2,TRBJ2-7,-,TRBV2,TGTGCCAGCAGAAGGACTAGCGGGGATACCTACGAGCAGTACTTC,CASRRTSGDTYEQYF
TRBD1,TRBJ2-7,-,TRBV2,TGTGCCAGTAAACTAGGACAGGATTACTACGAGCAGTACTTC,CASKLGQDYYEQYF
TRBD2,TRBJ2-3,-,TRBV7-8,TGTGCCAGCAGCACTAGCGGGAGGGACGCAGATACGCAGTATTTT,CASSTSGRDADTQYF
TRBD1,TRBJ1-5,few,TRBV25-1,TGTGCCAGCAGTGAAGCAGGGGGAATTCAGCCCCAGCATTTT,CASSEAGGIQPQHF
TRBD1,TRBJ1-2,-,TRBV4-1,TGCGCCAGCAGCCAAGCCCTGGACAGGGGCTATGGCTACACCTTC,CASSQALDRGYGYTF
-,TRBJ2-7,few,TRBV4-1,TGCGCCAGCAGCCTCGCCCCGGCCAGTCCCCCAGGCGAGCAGTACTTC,CASSLAPASPPGEQYF
-,TRBJ1-4,few,TRBV7-9,TGTGCCAGCAGCCTCACAGGGCCTTATGAAAAACTGTTTTTT,CASSLTGPYEKLFF
TRBD1,TRBJ1-4,few,TRBV9,TGTGCCAGCAGCGTAGGACAGGGGGAAGAAAAACTGTTTTTT,CASSVGQGEEKLFF
-,TRBJ2-7,few,TRBV7-6,TGTGCCAGCAGCTTAGTGGACAAGAGCTCCTACGAGCAGTACTTC,CASSLVDKSSYEQYF
-,TRBJ2-7,few,TRBV5-1,TGCGCCAGCAGCGTGGACCGGAGCGAGCAGTACTTC,CASSVDRSEQYF
TRBD1,TRBJ1-1,-,TRBV7-9,TGTGCCAGCAGCCCCTCCGACAGGGGTTTGATAGCTTTCTTT,CASSPSDRGLIAFF
TRBD2,TRBJ2-7,-,TRBV4-3,TGCGCCAGCAGCCAAGCCGGGACTAGCGGCAGCTCCTACGAGCAGTACTTC,CASSQAGTSGSSYEQYF
-,TRBJ1-5,few,TRBV25-1,TGTGCCAGCACGCACGGACTACCGGATGGCAATCAGCCCCAGCATTTT,CASTHGLPDGNQPQHF
-,TRBJ1-1,few,TRBV5-1,TGCGCCAGCAGCTTGGGGACGGAGGGGGCTTTCTTT,CASSLGTEGAFF
TRBD1,TRBJ1-5,few,TRBV7-8,TGTGCCAGCAGCTTGGAGGGGGCTAGAAGCAATCAGCCCCAGCATTTT,CASSLEGARSNQPQHF
-,TRBJ2-6,few,TRBV19,TGTGCCAGTAGTATAGAGTCGGGAACTGGGGCCAACGTCCTGACTTTC,CASSIESGTGANVLTF
TRBD1,TRBJ1-2,-,TRBV29-1,TGCAGCGTTGAACGGGACAGGGGGTATGGCTACACCTTC,CSVERDRGYGYTF
-,TRBJ1-1,few,TRBV28,TGTGCCAGCAGTTCCCCAGGTATGAACACTGAAGCTTTCTTT,CASSSPGMNTEAFF
-,TRBJ1-1,few,TRBV29-1,TGCAGCGTTGCAAAGAGGCTGAACACTGAAGCTTTCTTT,CSVAKRLNTEAFF
TRBD1,TRBJ1-2,once,TRBV28,TGTGCCAGCAGTCACGGGACAGACGCCCTAGTCTATGGCTACACCTTC,CASSHGTDALVYGYTF
-,TRBJ1-2,few,TRBV28,TGTGCCAGCAGTTTATCACAGAATGGCTACACCTTC,CASSLSQNGYTF
TRBD1,TRBJ2-7,-,TRBV28,TGTGCCAGCACGACAGGGGGCGCAGGGTGGGAGCAGTACTTC,CASTTGGAGWEQYF
TRBD1,TRBJ1-4,-,TRBV18,TGTGCCAGCTCAGAGGGGGCGTCAACTAATGAAAAACTGTTTTTT,CASSEGASTNEKLFF
-,TRBJ2-6,-,TRBV9,TGTGCCAGCACCCTTAGGGAGTCCCCTGGTGGGGCCAACGTCCTGACTTTC,CASTLRESPGGANVLTF
-,TRBJ2-1,few,TRBV19,TGTGCCAGTAGTATGGGGACTGGGGGCAATGAGCAGTTCTTC,CASSMGTGGNEQFF
-,TRBJ1-5,-,TRBV6-6,TGTGCCAGCAGTTACTCGACGGTCCTAGGGGAGCCCCAGCATTTT,CASSYSTVLGEPQHF
TRBD2,TRBJ2-4,-,TRBV4-2,TGTGCCAGCAGCCAAGAGCGGGAGGTAGCCAAAAACATTCAGTACTTC,CASSQEREVAKNIQYF